These 22 T cell receptor beta chains share one sample of origin, sequenced in a study of cytomegalovirus exposure and HLA in healthy donors. Primers: 60 Vbeta forward and 13 Jbeta reverse. Here immunoSEQ multiplex PCR was the method, and the copy in TCRdb shows in-frame clones only, minus some. The data show about 200,000 clones, roughly 12% seen once. Sequencing was done on a sample of PBMCs. These receptors were collected from a man aged 50 to 60 in good health and CMV-seropositive.

This clone has more than one count but fewer than ten. CDR3 in DNA: TGTGCCAGCAGGCGACAGGGGTCGTCCTACGAGCAGTACGTC. Encoded protein: CASRRQGSSYEQYV. The genes are TRBV28 and TRBJ2-7, with TRBD1 identical over 8 bases. The ends lost 6 bases at V and 1 base at J; junction bases unmatched: 5. The CDR3 totals 14 residues. From germline, CDR1 is MDHEN and CDR2 SYDVKM.

This clone was seen a handful of times. The genes are TRBV19 and TRBJ2-1, with TRBD2 matching over 9 bases. Germline V CDR1 and CDR2: LNHDA, SQIVND (reference sequence). After removal of 7 bases from V and 9 bases from J, the junction contained 16 bases not matched to a gene. The CDR3 is 16 amino acids. DNA of the CDR3: TGTGCCAGTATCACAAGAGGCGGGGGGGGATTTAGTGAGCAGTTCTTC. Encoded protein: CASITRGGGGFSEQFF.

This clone was recorded only once. The rearrangement joins TRBV4-2 to TRBJ2-3; D possibly corresponds to TRBD2 (7 bases). Trimming removed 6 bases from V and 3 bases from J, with 16 bases in between. This CDR3 has 15 residues. Germline CDR1 and CDR2: LGHNA and YNFKEQ. The CDR3 sequence is CASRSREGGTDTQYF. The CDR3 DNA sequence: TGTGCCAGCAGGTCCAGGGAGGGGGGGACAGATACGCAGTATTTT.

The V gene is TRBV9, the J gene TRBJ2-7; D remains ambiguous. This CDR3 has 15 residues. CDR1 is SGDLS and CDR2 is YYNGEE in the germline V gene. Trimming left V 3 bases short and J 6 bases short, with 19 bases between. Here the CDR3 reads CASSGATSTTSEQYF. In DNA, the CDR3 is TGTGCCAGCAGCGGGGCGACATCAACCACCAGCGAGCAGTACTTC.

The chain employs TRBV5-1 and TRBJ1-6, with D possibly matching TRBD1 (5 bases). V lost 5 bases to trimming and J lost 2 bases, with 8 bases between them. The germline V gene encodes CDR1 SGHRS and CDR2 YFSETQ. This CDR3 comprises 14 residues. CDR3 sequence reads: CASRGGTYNSPLHF. CDR3 nucleotide sequence: TGCGCCAGCAGGGGGGGGACCTATAATTCACCCCTCCACTTT. The variable domain in full, with the rest retrieved from reference TRBV5-1 and TRBJ1-6, is KAGVTQTPRYLIKTRGQQVTLSCSPISGHRSVSWYQQTPGQGLQFLFEYFSETQRNKGNFPGRFSGRQFSNSRSEMNVSTLELGDSALYLCASRGGTYNSPLHFGNGTRLTVT.

The table lists this clone with a few counts. The chain couples TRBV11-3 to TRBJ2-2, with a possible D match to TRBD2 (5 bases). Germline V lookup: CDR1 SGHNT, CDR2 YENEEA. The length of the CDR3 is 17 residues. The V and J ends lost 2 bases and 6 bases respectively, with 19 bases between them. CDR3 loop: CASSLILASNGAGELFF. CDR3 coding DNA: TGTGCCAGCAGCTTAATCTTAGCTAGTAACGGGGCCGGGGAGCTGTTTTTT.

V and J are TRBV6-5 and TRBJ2-5; a possible D gene is TRBD1 (5 bases). Per germline, CDR1 MNHEY and CDR2 SVGAGI. The CDR3 is made up of 13 amino acids. The V gene lost 6 bases and the J gene lost 1 base, with 9 bases spanning the gap. The CDR3 bases are TGTGCCAGCAGGATGGACACCCAAGAGACCCAGTACTTC. It is translated as CASRMDTQETQYF.

The rearrangement links TRBV7-2 to TRBJ2-7; 8 bases are a match to TRBD2. Per the germline V gene, CDR1 is SGHTA and CDR2 is FQGNSA. The junction had 2 bases not matched to a gene; V was cut back by 1 base and J by 3 bases. The CDR3 has 14 amino acids. CDR3 in amino acids: CASSLVSGVYEQYV. CDR3 nucleotides: TGTGCCAGCAGCTTAGTTAGCGGGGTCTACGAGCAGTACGTC.

The chain joins TRBV5-1 to TRBJ1-1; D call uncertain. Germline values: CDR1 SGHRS, CDR2 YFSETQ. This CDR3 is 12 amino acids long. Trimming left V 0 bases short and J 5 bases short, with 5 bases between. The CDR3 spells CASSLGRTEAFF. CDR3 nucleotide sequence: TGCGCCAGCAGCTTGGGGAGAACTGAAGCTTTCTTT.

V and J are TRBV7-8 and TRBJ1-3, with D possibly being TRBD1 (6 bases). V lost 5 bases to trimming and J lost 0 bases, with 11 bases between them. The CDR3 is 15 amino acids. Germline V gene lookup returns CDR1 SGHVS and CDR2 FQNEAQ. The CDR3 sequence: CASSRRGPSGNTIYF. Written as DNA, the CDR3 is TGTGCCAGCAGCCGCAGGGGCCCCTCTGGAAACACCATATATTTT.

The J gene is TRBJ2-1, the V gene TRBV28; no definite D call. Germline-derived CDR1 and CDR2 are MDHEN and SYDVKM. The CDR3 has 14 residues. The ends were cut back, 5 bases at V and 10 bases at J, with 18 bases in the middle. In nucleotides, the CDR3 is TGTGCCAGCAGTCCCCCCTTCGGTAACCCAGAGCAGTTCTTC. It specifies CASSPPFGNPEQFF.

The sample holds a few counts of this clone. The chain employs TRBV18 and TRBJ2-7; TRBD1 is a possible D gene (5 bases). The germline CDR1 and CDR2 sequences are KGHSH and LQKENI. V dropped 3 bases and J dropped 5 bases, with 14 bases sitting between them. The CDR3 sequence is 14 residues long. The CDR3 sequence: CASSPGAREHEQYF. CDR3 coding DNA: TGTGCCAGCTCACCCGGCGCCAGGGAACACGAGCAGTACTTC. The entire variable domain, with the rest obtained from reference TRBV18 and TRBJ2-7, is as follows: NAGVMQNPRHLVRRRGQEARLRCSPMKGHSHVYWYRQLPEEGLKFMVYLQKENIIDESGMPKERFSAEFPKEGPSILRIQQVVRGDSAAYFCASSPGAREHEQYFGPGTRLTVT.

This sequence joins TRBV4-2 and TRBJ2-7; D is perhaps TRBD2 (6 bases). Germline CDR1 LGHNA, CDR2 YNFKEQ. The ends were cut back, 0 bases at V and 6 bases at J, with 9 bases in the middle. The CDR3 totals 13 residues. In DNA form, the CDR3 reads TGTGCCAGCAGCCAAGATGGGGGGATCGAGCAGTACTTC. Encoded protein: CASSQDGGIEQYF.

This chain connects TRBV6-1 to TRBJ1-1; no firm D call. V was pared by 7 bases and J by 0 bases, with 9 bases between. In germline, CDR1 is MNHNS, CDR2 SASEGT. This CDR3 spans 13 amino acids. The CDR3 nucleotides are TGTGCCAGCATGTACAGTTTGAACACTGAAGCTTTCTTT. It is translated as CASMYSLNTEAFF.

This chain connects TRBV18 to TRBJ1-6; D is unclear. This CDR3 is 14 amino acids long. Germline V CDR1 and CDR2: KGHSH, LQKENI. Between the trimmed V and J ends, which lost 2 bases and 10 bases, there was a span of 12 bases. The CDR3 protein is CASSPGYTGSPLHF. The CDR3 nucleotides are TGTGCCAGCTCACCAGGCTATACGGGGTCACCCCTCCACTTT.

The chain couples TRBV28 to TRBJ1-2, with a weak D call TRBD1 (6 bases). Germline lookup yields CDR1 MDHEN and CDR2 SYDVKM. The CDR3 spans 13 residues. V lost 3 bases and J 5 bases, leaving 10 bases between the germline ends. DNA for the CDR3: TGTGCCAGCAGTTTTGGGCAGGGGTATGGCTACACCTTC. Protein: CASSFGQGYGYTF.

The rearrangement uses TRBV7-9 and TRBJ2-5; 11 nucleotides agree with TRBD2. The CDR3 loop spans 14 amino acids. Germline CDR1 SEHNR, CDR2 FQNEAQ (reference sequence). Trimming cost V 5 bases and J 4 bases; bases outside gene matches: 3. The CDR3 region has the DNA TGTGCCAGCAGCGAAACTAGCGGGGGAGAGACCCAGTACTTC. As protein: CASSETSGGETQYF.

The V gene is TRBV11-3, the J gene TRBJ2-5; D possibly corresponds to TRBD2 (5 bases). The V end was cut by 1 base, the J end by 7 bases, with 16 bases between. The CDR3 totals 15 residues. Per germline, CDR1 SGHNT and CDR2 YENEEA. The CDR3: CASSLAASLDRTQYF. The CDR3, as DNA: TGTGCCAGCAGCTTAGCGGCTAGCCTGGATCGGACCCAGTACTTC.

This clone has a handful of counts. The chain carries TRBV6-5 and TRBJ2-7, with no clear D. The CDR3 covers 14 residues. Per the germline V gene, CDR1 is MNHEY and CDR2 is SVGAGI. The germline V and J ends were trimmed by 4 bases and 0 bases, with 10 bases remaining between them. The CDR3 is CASSSRFSSYEQYV. The CDR3 DNA is TGTGCCAGCAGTTCTCGGTTTAGCTCCTACGAGCAGTACGTC.

This clone was counted between two and nine times. The rearrangement uses TRBV9 and TRBJ2-3; TRBD1 might be the D (6 bases). Germline CDR1 reads SGDLS; CDR2 reads YYNGEE. The CDR3 loop spans 13 amino acids. Trimming shortened V by 5 bases and J by 4 bases, and 11 bases separated the two germline ends. Written as DNA, the CDR3 is TGTGCCAGCAGGCCGTGGGGGCCAGATACGCAGTATTTT. Translating gives CASRPWGPDTQYF.

The chain carries TRBV7-9 and TRBJ2-5; TRBD1 agrees at 8 bases. The germline CDR1 and CDR2 sequences are SEHNR and FQNEAQ (reference sequence). The CDR3 is 17 residues long. The ends lost 0 bases at V and 4 bases at J; junction bases unmatched: 10. The CDR3 reads CASSLAEFGRGLETQYF. Written as DNA, the CDR3 is TGTGCCAGCAGCTTAGCTGAGTTCGGCAGGGGGCTAGAGACCCAGTACTTC.

This sequence joins TRBV28 and TRBJ2-5; D remains unclear. The V end lost 6 bases, the J end lost 4 bases, and 6 bases lay between the germline ends. Per germline, CDR1 MDHEN and CDR2 SYDVKM. This CDR3 has 11 residues. The CDR3 sequence: CASRAPETQYF. CDR3 coding DNA: TGTGCCAGCAGAGCGCCAGAGACCCAGTACTTC.